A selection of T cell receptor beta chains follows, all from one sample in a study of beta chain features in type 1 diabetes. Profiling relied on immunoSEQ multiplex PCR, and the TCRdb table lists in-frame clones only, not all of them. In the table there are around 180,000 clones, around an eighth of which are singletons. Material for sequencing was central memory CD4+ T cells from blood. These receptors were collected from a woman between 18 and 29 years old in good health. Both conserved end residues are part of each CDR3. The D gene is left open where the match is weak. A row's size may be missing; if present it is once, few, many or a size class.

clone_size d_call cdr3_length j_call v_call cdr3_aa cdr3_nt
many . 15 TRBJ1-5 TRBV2 CASSEAWQRNQPQHF TGTGCCAGCAGTGAAGCGTGGCAGCGTAATCAGCCCCAGCATTTT
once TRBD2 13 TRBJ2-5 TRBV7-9 CASVPAGVETQYF TGTGCCAGCGTGCCCGCGGGAGTGGAGACCCAGTACTTC
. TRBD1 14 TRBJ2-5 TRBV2 CATQTGGFQETQYF TGTGCCACTCAGACAGGGGGGTTTCAAGAGACCCAGTACTTC
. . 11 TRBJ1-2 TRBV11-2 CASSANYGYTF TGTGCCAGCAGCGCGAATTATGGCTACACCTTC
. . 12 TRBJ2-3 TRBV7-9 CASSGDTDTQYF TGTGCCAGCAGCGGAGACACAGATACGCAGTATTTT
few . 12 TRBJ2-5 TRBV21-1 CASPGQGREQYF TGTGCCAGCCCTGGACAGGGTCGGGAGCAGTACTTC
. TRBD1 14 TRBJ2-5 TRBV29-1 CSVEVSQGAETQYF TGCAGCGTTGAAGTATCCCAGGGGGCAGAGACCCAGTACTTC
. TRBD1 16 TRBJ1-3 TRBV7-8 CASSYMTGNSGNTIYF TGTGCCAGCAGCTACATGACAGGGAACTCTGGAAACACCATATATTTT
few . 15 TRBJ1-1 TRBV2 CASSVEELMNTEAFF TGTGCCAGCAGTGTTGAAGAGCTAATGAACACTGAAGCTTTCTTT
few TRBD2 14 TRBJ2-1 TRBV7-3 CASSPREDHHEQFF TGTGCCAGCAGCCCGCGGGAGGATCATCATGAGCAGTTCTTC
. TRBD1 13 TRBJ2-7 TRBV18 CASSGTGTYEQYF TGTGCCAGCTCCGGGACAGGGACCTACGAGCAGTACTTC
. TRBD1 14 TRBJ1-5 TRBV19 CASVDRGSNQPQHF TGTGCCAGCGTAGACAGGGGAAGCAATCAGCCCCAGCATTTT
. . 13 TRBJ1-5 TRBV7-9 CASSLESNQPQHF TGTGCCAGCAGCTTGGAGTCTAATCAGCCCCAGCATTTT
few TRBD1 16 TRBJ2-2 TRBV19 CASSSGQGAGTGELFF TGTGCCAGTAGTTCCGGACAGGGGGCTGGCACCGGGGAGCTGTTTTTT
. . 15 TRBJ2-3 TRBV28 CASKRAYLSTDTQYF TGTGCCAGCAAAAGAGCTTACCTTAGCACAGATACGCAGTATTTT
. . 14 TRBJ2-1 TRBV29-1 CSVPYRVRNNEQFF TGCAGCGTACCGTACAGGGTACGGAACAATGAGCAGTTCTTC
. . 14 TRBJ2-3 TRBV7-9 CASSLPSVTGTQYF TGTGCCAGCAGCTTACCTTCGGTGACGGGTACGCAGTATTTT
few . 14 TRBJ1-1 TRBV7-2 CASSFQQGNTEAFF TGTGCCAGCAGCTTCCAACAGGGGAACACTGAAGCTTTCTTT
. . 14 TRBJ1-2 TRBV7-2 CASSLDRGNYGYTF TGTGCCAGCAGCTTAGATCGGGGGAACTATGGCTACACCTTC
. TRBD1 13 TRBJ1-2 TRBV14 CASGRQGVYGYTF TGTGCCAGCGGCAGACAGGGGGTCTATGGCTACACCTTC
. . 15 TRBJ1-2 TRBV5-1 CASTSRGVGSYGYTF TGCGCCAGCACCTCGCGGGGGGTCGGATCCTATGGCTACACCTTC
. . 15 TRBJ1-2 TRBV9 CASSVATGSAYGYTF TGTGCCAGCAGCGTAGCCACAGGGAGCGCCTATGGCTACACCTTC
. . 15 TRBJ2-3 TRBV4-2 CASSQDISLGGTQYF TGTGCCAGCAGCCAAGATATTAGCTTGGGTGGTACGCAGTATTTT
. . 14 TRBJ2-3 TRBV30 CAWSWAPSTDTQYF TGTGCCTGGAGTTGGGCACCGAGCACAGATACGCAGTATTTT
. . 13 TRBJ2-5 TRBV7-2 CASSLAGRETQYF TGTGCCAGCAGCTTAGCGGGCCGGGAGACCCAGTACTTC
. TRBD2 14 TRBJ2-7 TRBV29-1 CSVGLAGGTYEQYF TGCAGCGTCGGACTAGCGGGAGGTACCTACGAGCAGTACTTC
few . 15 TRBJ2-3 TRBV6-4 CASSDERTSTDTQYF TGTGCCAGCAGTGACGAGAGGACTAGCACAGATACGCAGTATTTT
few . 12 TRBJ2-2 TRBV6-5 CASSQNTGELFF TGTGCCAGCAGTCAAAACACCGGGGAGCTGTTTTTT
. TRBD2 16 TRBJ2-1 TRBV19 CASSIGSSGSKVEQFF TGTGCCAGTAGTATAGGAAGTAGCGGGAGTAAGGTTGAGCAGTTCTTC
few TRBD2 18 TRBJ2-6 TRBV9 CASSVGGGLSSGANVLTF TGTGCCAGCAGCGTAGGCGGGGGGTTAAGCTCTGGGGCCAACGTCCTGACTTTC
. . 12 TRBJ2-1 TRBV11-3 CASSLRGFEQFF TGTGCCAGCAGCTTACGGGGGTTTGAGCAGTTCTTC
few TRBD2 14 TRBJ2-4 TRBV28 CASGLSGAKNIQYF TGTGCCAGCGGCCTTAGCGGGGCCAAAAACATTCAGTACTTC
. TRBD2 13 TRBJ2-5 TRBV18 CASSPGGEETQYF TGTGCCAGCTCACCCGGGGGGGAAGAGACCCAGTACTTC
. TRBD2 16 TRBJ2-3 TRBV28 CASSLLEAGGADTQYF TGTGCCAGCAGTTTATTGGAAGCGGGAGGGGCAGATACGCAGTATTTT
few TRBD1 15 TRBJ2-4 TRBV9 CASSVGGQGANIQYF TGTGCCAGCAGCGTAGGTGGACAGGGGGCAAACATTCAGTACTTC
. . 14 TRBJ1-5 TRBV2 CASSEQGSNQPQHF TGTGCCAGCAGTGAACAGGGTAGCAATCAGCCCCAGCATTTT
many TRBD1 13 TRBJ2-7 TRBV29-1 CSVEMGRGYEQYF TGCAGCGTTGAAATGGGCAGGGGGTACGAGCAGTACTTC
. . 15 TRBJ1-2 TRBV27 CASSRTGGGNYGYTF TGTGCCAGCAGTCGTACAGGAGGAGGGAACTATGGCTACACCTTC
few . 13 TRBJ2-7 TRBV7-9 CASSLVFPSEQYF TGTGCCAGCAGCTTAGTTTTCCCGTCCGAGCAGTACTTC
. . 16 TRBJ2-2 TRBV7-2 CASSLTPSANTGELFF TGTGCCAGCAGCCTTACCCCTAGCGCGAACACCGGGGAGCTGTTTTTT
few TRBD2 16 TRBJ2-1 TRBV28 CASRTGTSGPRHEQFF TGTGCCAGCAGAACCGGGACTAGCGGGCCCAGACATGAGCAGTTCTTC
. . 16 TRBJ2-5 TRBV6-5 CASSYSTSGSTKTQYF TGTGCCAGCAGTTACTCGACAAGTGGGAGTACGAAGACCCAGTACTTC
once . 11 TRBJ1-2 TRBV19 CATKTTGGYTF TGTGCCACCAAAACGACAGGAGGCTACACCTTC
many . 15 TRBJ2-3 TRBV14 CASSQTGISTDTQYF TGTGCCAGCAGCCAAACAGGGATTAGCACAGATACGCAGTATTTT
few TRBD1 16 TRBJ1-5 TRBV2 CASSASTGTGYQPQHF TGTGCCAGCAGTGCCTCGACCGGGACAGGTTATCAGCCCCAGCATTTT
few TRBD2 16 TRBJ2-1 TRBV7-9 CASSGLAGVSYNEQFF TGTGCCAGCAGCGGACTAGCGGGAGTATCCTACAATGAGCAGTTCTTC
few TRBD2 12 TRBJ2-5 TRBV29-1 CSVVTSEQTQYF TGCAGCGTTGTGACTAGCGAACAGACCCAGTACTTC